These 18 T cell receptor beta chains were sequenced from one sample in a study of control samples from healthy donors and cancer patients. Sequencing used immunoSEQ multiplex PCR; TCRdb keeps in-frame clones, though not all of them. The sample carries approximately 76,000 clones, roughly 88% recorded once. The sample was PBMCs. Receptors originate from a man aged 55 to 70 with head and neck cancer.

The gene calls are TRBV7-9 and TRBJ2-5; no firm D call. CDR1 is SEHNR and CDR2 is FQNEAQ in the germline V gene (reference sequence). This CDR3 spans 14 amino acids. Between the trimmed V and J ends, which lost 5 bases and 1 base, there was a span of 11 bases. The chain's CDR3 is CASSPVGLQETQYF. The CDR3 nucleotides read TGTGCCAGCAGCCCCGTTGGGCTCCAAGAGACCCAGTACTTC.

V usage is TRBV5-1 and J usage is TRBJ1-3; D is ambiguous. The germline V and J ends were trimmed by 0 bases and 6 bases, with 10 bases remaining between them. The CDR3 has 14 residues. Germline V gene lookup returns CDR1 SGHRS and CDR2 YFSETQ. The CDR3 protein is CASSLVPSQNTIYF. CDR3 DNA sequence: TGCGCCAGCAGCTTGGTTCCAAGCCAAAACACCATATATTTT. Looking up the rest from reference TRBV5-1 and TRBJ1-3 gives the full variable domain: KAGVTQTPRYLIKTRGQQVTLSCSPISGHRSVSWYQQTPGQGLQFLFEYFSETQRNKGNFPGRFSGRQFSNSRSEMNVSTLELGDSALYLCASSLVPSQNTIYFGEGSWLTVV.

The chain combines TRBV5-1 with TRBJ2-3; D ambiguous. Trimming cost V 0 bases and J 5 bases, with 7 bases left between them. This CDR3 spans 13 amino acids. The germline CDR1 and CDR2 sequences are SGHRS and YFSETQ. In nucleotides, the CDR3 is TGCGCCAGCAGCTTGGGCATGAGAGATACGCAGTATTTT. This gives the protein CASSLGMRDTQYF.

This chain connects TRBV20-1 to TRBJ2-4; a weak D match, TRBD1 (7 bases). Germline V lookup: CDR1 DFQATT, CDR2 SNEGSKA (reference sequence). V dropped 3 bases and J dropped 6 bases, with 24 bases sitting between them. CDR3 size: 17 residues. The CDR3 DNA sequence: TGCAGTGCTAGTGCAACTGGACAGGCCCGAGCGGGAAACATTCAGTACTTC. Encoded protein: CSASATGQARAGNIQYF.

The chain combines TRBV27 with TRBJ2-7, with 10 bases aligning to TRBD1. The CDR3 runs to 17 residues. Germline CDR1 MNHEY, CDR2 SMNVEV (reference sequence). The V and J ends lost 3 bases and 3 bases, in that order; junction bases with no gene match: 11. In DNA form, the CDR3 reads TGTGCCAGCAGTTTCCTACTCGCGACAGGGGGCTACTACGAGCAGTACTTC. It encodes CASSFLLATGGYYEQYF.

This sequence joins TRBV14 and TRBJ1-1; D is ambiguous. Germline CDR1 SGHDN, CDR2 FVKESK. Trimming took 2 bases from V and 6 from J, leaving 13 bases between them. The length of the CDR3 is 14 residues. As DNA, the CDR3 is TGTGCCAGCAGCCAATTGGTCCGGGCTGCTGAAGCTTTCTTT. Residues: CASSQLVRAAEAFF.

This rearrangement joins TRBV6-5 to TRBJ2-7, with D perhaps TRBD1 (5 bases). V was shortened by 6 bases and J by 0 bases, with 15 bases between the two germline ends. CDR1 and CDR2 from the germline V gene are MNHEY and SVGAGI. The CDR3 spans 15 residues. The CDR3 protein is CASSLTVSTSYEQYF. The CDR3 nucleotides read TGTGCCAGCAGCTTGACAGTATCTACCTCCTACGAGCAGTACTTC.

This chain uses TRBV6-5 with TRBJ1-1; D is unclear. The CDR3 is 15 residues long. CDR1 MNHEY and CDR2 SVGAGI come from the germline V gene. V lost 4 bases to trimming and J lost 0 bases, with 12 bases between them. The chain's CDR3 is CASSSGRWMNTEAFF. The CDR3, as DNA: TGTGCCAGCAGTTCCGGACGGTGGATGAACACTGAAGCTTTCTTT.

This chain joins TRBV15 and TRBJ2-1, with D possibly being TRBD2 (6 bases). V lost 0 bases and J lost 6, with 15 bases in between. The CDR3 contains 16 residues. The germline V gene encodes CDR1 LNHNV and CDR2 YYDKDF (reference sequence). The CDR3 is CATSRDRRAGVNEQFF. DNA of the CDR3: TGTGCCACCAGCAGAGATCGGAGGGCCGGCGTCAATGAGCAGTTCTTC.

This chain links TRBV4-1 with TRBJ1-4; 7 nucleotides line up with TRBD1. Looked up from germline, CDR1 is MGHRA and CDR2 is YSYEKL. V lost 1 base to trimming and J lost 0 bases; unmatched junction nucleotides: 2. CDR3 size: 16 residues. CDR3 residues: CASSQGDSATNEKLFF. CDR3 nucleotide sequence: TGCGCCAGCAGCCAAGGGGACAGTGCAACTAATGAAAAACTGTTTTTT.

The gene calls are TRBV5-1 and TRBJ1-4; D gene uncertain. Germline V gene lookup returns CDR1 SGHRS and CDR2 YFSETQ. Deletions cut 2 bases from V and 2 bases from J, with 13 bases between. This CDR3 contains 16 residues. CDR3 sequence reads: CASSLVPRATNEKLFF. CDR3 in DNA: TGCGCCAGCAGCTTAGTCCCCCGGGCTACTAATGAAAAACTGTTTTTT.

The chain couples TRBV6-4 to TRBJ2-1, with unresolved D. V was pared by 0 bases and J by 0 bases, with 9 bases between. Germline loops: CDR1 MRHNA, CDR2 SNTAGT. The CDR3 runs 16 residues. This CDR3 reads CASSDSGPSSYNEQFF. In nucleotides, the CDR3 is TGTGCCAGCAGTGACTCAGGGCCGTCCTCCTACAATGAGCAGTTCTTC.

This chain uses TRBV6-5 with TRBJ2-7, with 7 bases fitting TRBD1. The V segment lost 6 bases and the J segment 6 bases; nucleotides outside the gene matches: 8. Germline lookup yields CDR1 MNHEY and CDR2 SVGAGI. The CDR3 extends over 13 amino acids. The CDR3 reads CASRADRVGEQYF. The CDR3, as DNA: TGTGCCAGCAGGGCTGACAGGGTGGGCGAGCAGTACTTC.

The chain has TRBV10-2 and TRBJ2-7; 7 nucleotides line up with TRBD2. From germline, CDR1 is WSHSY and CDR2 SAAADI. V gave up 3 bases and J gave up 5 bases; unmatched junction bases: 7. CDR3 length: 14 amino acids. CDR3 DNA: TGCGCCAGCAGTGACGGACTAGTAGGGGACGAGCAGTACTTC. It yields the protein CASSDGLVGDEQYF.

This clone was observed a handful of times. V gene TRBV23-1 combines with J gene TRBJ1-4, with a tentative D call TRBD1 (6 bases). TRBV23-1 is annotated as an ORF whose role is uncertain. The ends were cut back, 0 bases at V and 3 bases at J, with 23 bases in the middle. The CDR3 covers 20 residues. The CDR3 nucleotides read TGCGCCAGCAGTCAATCGCGGGCAGGGGTTCAATCCTGGGCTAATGAAAAACTGTTTTTT. It yields the protein CASSQSRAGVQSWANEKLFF.

The genes are TRBV19 and TRBJ2-5, with 7 bases matching TRBD2. The CDR3 spans 15 residues. CDR1 is LNHDA and CDR2 is SQIVND in the germline V gene (reference sequence). Trimming cost V 5 bases and J 5 bases; bases outside gene matches: 11. The CDR3 spells CASSPQRGGSETQYF. CDR3 in DNA: TGTGCCAGTAGTCCCCAGCGGGGTGGAAGCGAGACCCAGTACTTC.

The chain links TRBV19 to TRBJ1-2; no firm D call. The CDR3 is 12 residues long. Germline V gene data show CDR1 as LNHDA and CDR2 as SQIVND (reference sequence). Trimming removed 6 bases at V and 5 bases at J, with 10 bases between. CDR3 sequence (DNA): TGTGCCAGTAGGATTGCGGGGTATGGCTACACCTTC. This sequence encodes CASRIAGYGYTF. Combining the CDR3 with reference TRBV19 and TRBJ1-2 gives the whole variable domain DGGITQSPKYLFRKEGQNVTLSCEQNLNHDAMYWYRQDPGQGLRLIYYSQIVNDFQKGDIAEGYSVSREKKESFPLTVTSAQKNPTAFYLCASRIAGYGYTFGSGTRLTVV.

This clone came up a few times. This chain joins TRBV18 and TRBJ2-7, with a tentative D call TRBD2 (5 bases). The V gene's germline CDR1 is KGHSH and CDR2 LQKENI. V was cut by 3 bases and J by 2 bases, with 14 bases left in between. The CDR3 extends over 15 amino acids. The CDR3 region is CASSPRRGATYEQYF. The CDR3 DNA follows: TGTGCCAGCTCACCTCGTCGGGGTGCAACCTACGAGCAGTACTTC. The full variable domain, its missing parts supplied by reference TRBV18 and TRBJ2-7, is NAGVMQNPRHLVRRRGQEARLRCSPMKGHSHVYWYRQLPEEGLKFMVYLQKENIIDESGMPKERFSAEFPKEGPSILRIQQVVRGDSAAYFCASSPRRGATYEQYFGPGTRLTVT.